These T cell receptor beta chains were read from a single sample in a study of regulatory T cells in long-lasting Graves disease. TCRdb reprocessed the multiplex PCR reads with MiXCR, giving one entry per CDR3 protein. The sample records about 430,000 distinct CDR3 sequences, roughly a fifth being singletons. Here the sequenced sample was peripheral blood mononuclear cells (PBMCs), taken when the disease was refractory, from a patient treated with antithyroid drugs. Receptor source: a female donor with Graves disease. CDR3s include the opening cysteine and the closing phenylalanine or tryptophan. A D gene is named only where the DNA matches it firmly. Not all rows give a size; the values are once, few, many and, for expanded clones, a class.

clone size: many
V gene: TRBV12-3/TRBV12-4
D gene: TRBD2
J gene: TRBJ2-7
CDR3 protein: CASSPPGLAGPYEQYF
CDR3 DNA: TGTGCCAGCAGTCCGCCGGGACTAGCGGGACCCTACGAGCAGTACTTC

clone size: .
V gene: TRBV5-6
D gene: .
J gene: TRBJ1-1
CDR3 protein: CASRPRGVGSEAFF
CDR3 DNA: TGTGCCAGCAGACCCCGCGGGGTAGGGTCTGAAGCTTTCTTT

clone size: few
V gene: TRBV25-1
D gene: .
J gene: TRBJ2-2
CDR3 protein: CASRGHTNTGELFF
CDR3 DNA: TGTGCCAGCAGAGGACATACGAACACCGGGGAGCTGTTTTTT

clone size: .
V gene: TRBV20-1
D gene: .
J gene: TRBJ2-7
CDR3 protein: CSARTPGQILSYEQYF
CDR3 DNA: TGCAGTGCTAGAACCCCGGGGCAGATACTCTCCTACGAGCAGTACTTC

clone size: .
V gene: TRBV6-2/TRBV6-3
D gene: TRBD2
J gene: TRBJ2-1
CDR3 protein: CASMALAASSYNEQFF
CDR3 DNA: TGTGCCAGCATGGCGCTAGCGGCCAGCTCCTACAATGAGCAGTTCTTC

clone size: .
V gene: TRBV12-3/TRBV12-4
D gene: .
J gene: TRBJ2-5
CDR3 protein: CASSPWPQETQYF
CDR3 DNA: TGTGCCAGCAGTCCTTGGCCCCAAGAGACCCAGTACTTC

clone size: .
V gene: TRBV10-1
D gene: .
J gene: TRBJ1-1
CDR3 protein: CASRPGSANTEAFF
CDR3 DNA: TGCGCCAGCAGACCAGGGTCGGCGAACACTGAAGCTTTCTTT

clone size: .
V gene: TRBV3-1
D gene: TRBD2
J gene: TRBJ2-7
CDR3 protein: CASRGTSGARPSYEQYF
CDR3 DNA: TGTGCCAGCAGAGGGACTAGCGGGGCGCGTCCCTCCTACGAGCAGTACTTC

clone size: few
V gene: TRBV4-1
D gene: .
J gene: TRBJ1-2
CDR3 protein: CASSQAPGRDYGYTF
CDR3 DNA: TGCGCCAGCAGCCAAGCCCCCGGAAGGGACTATGGCTACACCTTC

clone size: .
V gene: TRBV10-3
D gene: .
J gene: TRBJ2-1
CDR3 protein: CAISEAPSSYNEQFF
CDR3 DNA: TGTGCCATCAGTGAGGCTCCTAGCTCCTACAATGAGCAGTTCTTC

clone size: many
V gene: TRBV2
D gene: TRBD1
J gene: TRBJ2-7
CDR3 protein: CASRIGQGAYEQYF
CDR3 DNA: TGTGCCAGCAGAATCGGACAGGGGGCGTACGAGCAGTACTTC

clone size: many
V gene: TRBV6-1
D gene: TRBD1
J gene: TRBJ1-5
CDR3 protein: CASSQDGQGTQPQHF
CDR3 DNA: TGTGCCAGCAGTCAGGACGGACAGGGAACTCAGCCCCAGCATTTT

clone size: many
V gene: TRBV29-1
D gene: .
J gene: TRBJ2-4
CDR3 protein: CSVEDLTKGKNIQYF
CDR3 DNA: TGCAGCGTTGAGGACCTTACAAAGGGCAAAAACATTCAGTACTTC

clone size: .
V gene: TRBV6-1
D gene: .
J gene: TRBJ2-1
CDR3 protein: CASSEADTSSYYNEQFF
CDR3 DNA: TGTGCCAGCAGTGAAGCTGATACTAGCAGTTACTACAATGAGCAGTTCTTC

clone size: many
V gene: TRBV28
D gene: TRBD2
J gene: TRBJ2-5
CDR3 protein: CASSSSPGLAGGGETQYF
CDR3 DNA: TGTGCCAGCAGTTCCTCCCCGGGACTAGCGGGAGGGGGGGAGACCCAGTACTTC

clone size: many
V gene: TRBV28
D gene: .
J gene: TRBJ2-7
CDR3 protein: CASTQPPIGSPSYEQYF
CDR3 DNA: TGTGCCAGCACCCAACCGCCTATTGGGTCCCCTTCCTACGAGCAGTACTTC

clone size: .
V gene: TRBV12-3/TRBV12-4
D gene: .
J gene: TRBJ1-4
CDR3 protein: CASSSGLQDEKLFF
CDR3 DNA: TGTGCCAGCAGTTCCGGACTTCAGGATGAAAAACTGTTTTTT

clone size: .
V gene: TRBV3-1
D gene: .
J gene: TRBJ2-6
CDR3 protein: CASTLNGGANVLTF
CDR3 DNA: TGTGCCAGCACCCTCAACGGGGGGGCCAACGTCCTGACTTTC

clone size: few
V gene: TRBV20-1
D gene: .
J gene: TRBJ1-1
CDR3 protein: CSAQPQGGTEAFF
CDR3 DNA: TGCAGTGCGCAGCCTCAGGGAGGAACTGAAGCTTTCTTT

clone size: .
V gene: TRBV20-1
D gene: .
J gene: TRBJ2-5
CDR3 protein: CSASFQLAKETQYF
CDR3 DNA: TGCAGTGCTAGTTTCCAACTAGCTAAAGAGACCCAGTACTTC

clone size: many
V gene: TRBV30
D gene: .
J gene: TRBJ1-5
CDR3 protein: CAWGIMGGNQPQHF
CDR3 DNA: TGTGCCTGGGGCATTATGGGGGGTAATCAGCCCCAGCATTTT